The T cell receptor (beta chain) under discussion was sequenced for a study of blood T cells in healthy people across ages. CDR1 and CDR2 from the germline V gene are SGDLS and YYNGEE. This CDR3 contains 16 residues. The ends were cut back, 0 bases at V and 4 bases at J, with 16 bases in the middle. Per sample, at least 6 micrograms of total RNA were extracted. Combining a sample-barcoded 5' primer with a J-beta primer mix, a second PCR ran for 7 to 11 cycles. In TCRdb, the 5' RACE reads were re-called with MiXCR into one record per CDR3 protein. The table includes roughly 2 million distinct CDR3 sequences, around half detected once. General study results and limits: Researchers judged that diversity estimates from one million T cells fell short of true values.

In regard to this clonotype: Its matching antigen is unknown.

The sequencing sample was made of blood. V gene TRBV9 combines with J gene TRBJ2-5; D may be TRBD2 (5 bases). The TCR originated in a woman between 40 and 50 years old in good health. This CDR3 is CASSVEVWEPLETQYF. CDR3 DNA sequence: TGTGCCAGCAGCGTAGAGGTTTGGGAGCCGTTAGAGACCCAGTACTTC.